Listed here are 2 T cell receptor beta chains from one sample, sequenced in a study of blood T cell repertoires in COVID-19. The table came from immunoSEQ multiplex PCR; TCRdb's copy has only in-frame clones and leaves some out. The repertoire holds about 58,000 clones, with around 89% as singletons. What was sequenced was peripheral blood. These receptors all come from a woman in her sixties with active COVID-19.

This clone was seen only once. The genes are TRBV20-1 and TRBJ2-7, with D hard to call. With 3 bases removed from V and 6 bases from J, the gap between germline ends came to 15 bases. CDR1 is DFQATT, CDR2 SNEGSKA, per germline (reference sequence). This CDR3 has 13 amino acids. CDR3 region: CSASLQAGPEQYF. Written as DNA, the CDR3 is TGCAGTGCTAGTCTCCAGGCCGGCCCCGAGCAGTACTTC.

The J gene is TRBJ2-1, the V gene TRBV3-1 (or the pseudogene TRBV3-2); 7 nucleotides match TRBD2. Per the germline V gene, CDR1 is LGHDT and CDR2 is YNNKEL (reference sequence). V lost 6 bases, J lost 10 bases, and 12 bases stayed unmatched. The CDR3 covers 14 residues. CDR3: CASSPGERGGEQFF. The CDR3 coding sequence is TGTGCCAGCAGTCCGGGGGAGCGGGGCGGGGAGCAGTTCTTC.